A single sample is the source of the 19 T cell receptor beta chains below, sequenced in a study of CD8+CD57+ T cells in acquired aplastic anemia. Genomic DNA acted as the template from which TCR beta VDJ combination and CDR3 sequence profiling were carried out. TCRdb independently ran MiXCR on the reads; one entry per CDR3 protein. The profile shows 35,000 to 40,000 distinct CDR3 sequences, around three quarters of them singletons. Sequences were obtained from sorted CD4+, CD8+, or CD8+CD57+ T cells (not recorded which) from PBMCs. All receptors come from a human donor in good health, serving as a control.

The chain has TRBV7-9 and TRBJ1-5; 9 nucleotides line up with TRBD1. Unmatched junction bases numbered 5, after V lost 5 bases and J lost 6 bases. Per germline, CDR1 SEHNR and CDR2 FQNEAQ (reference sequence). This CDR3 region has 14 residues. The CDR3 loop reads CASSQDRGGQPQHF. CDR3 bases: TGTGCCAGCAGCCAGGACAGGGGCGGTCAGCCCCAGCATTTT.

The J gene is TRBJ1-2, the V gene TRBV10-1; the D is unclear. This CDR3 comprises 13 residues. In germline, CDR1 is WNHNN, CDR2 SYGVQD (reference sequence). Trimming pared 6 bases from V and 5 bases from J, leaving 13 bases between. The CDR3 DNA follows: TGCGCCAGCAGGGTGGGATCAGCTTATGGCTACACCTTC. Its protein product is CASRVGSAYGYTF.

The chain employs TRBV6-5 and TRBJ1-6, with TRBD1 identical over 7 bases. This CDR3 has 14 amino acids. Germline V gives CDR1 MNHEY, CDR2 SVGAGI. With V trimmed by 2 bases and J by 5 bases, 0 bases remained unmatched. This CDR3 reads CASSYGTDNSPLHF. The CDR3, as DNA: TGTGCCAGCAGTTACGGGACAGATAATTCACCCCTCCACTTT.

The genes are TRBV2 and TRBJ2-5; tentatively, D is TRBD1 (6 bases). The CDR3 extends over 13 amino acids. Germline lookup yields CDR1 SNHLY and CDR2 FYNNEI. Trimming pared 8 bases from V and 0 bases from J, leaving 10 bases between. The CDR3 DNA reads as TGTGCCAGCTCAAGGGGGTACCAAGAGACCCAGTACTTC. Its translation is CASSRGYQETQYF.

The J gene is TRBJ1-1, the V gene TRBV2; 9 positions match TRBD1. Losses at the gene ends were 8 bases for V and 0 bases for J; bases not matched to a gene: 4. Per germline, CDR1 SNHLY and CDR2 FYNNEI. The CDR3 runs to 14 residues. Written as DNA, the CDR3 is TGTGCCAGCGGGACAGGGAACATGAACACTGAAGCTTTCTTT. Amino acid sequence: CASGTGNMNTEAFF.

The chain couples TRBV6-1 to TRBJ2-1; D not resolved. Germline CDR1 and CDR2: MNHNS and SASEGT. The CDR3 has 13 residues. Trimming removed 1 base at V and 7 bases at J, with 8 bases between. CDR3 sequence reads: CASSEVTRNEQFF. The CDR3 nucleotides read TGTGCCAGCAGTGAAGTAACCAGGAATGAGCAGTTCTTC.

This clonotype was counted only a few times. V gene TRBV7-6 combines with J gene TRBJ2-7; 8 nucleotides agree with TRBD1. Germline lookup yields CDR1 SGHVS and CDR2 FNYEAQ. Germline trimming cut 0 bases from V and 3 bases from J; bases unmatched to any gene: 7. CDR3 length: 16 amino acids. The CDR3 region has the DNA TGTGCCAGCAGCTTAGCCGGGACAGGTTGTGTCTACGAGCAGTACTTC. Encoded protein: CASSLAGTGCVYEQYF.

The chain has TRBV7-3 and TRBJ2-1; 8 positions match TRBD2. Germline CDR1 and CDR2: SGHTA and FQGTGA. V was pared by 0 bases and J by 3 bases, with 4 bases of the junction left unmatched. The CDR3 length is 16 residues. CDR3 coding DNA: TGTGCCAGCAGCTTAACGAAGCGGGGGTACTACAATGAGCAGTTCTTC. It translates to CASSLTKRGYYNEQFF. Looking up the rest from reference TRBV7-3 and TRBJ2-1 gives the full variable domain: GAGVSQTPSNKVTEKGKYVELRCDPISGHTALYWYRQSLGQGPEFLIYFQGTGAADDSGLPNDRFFAVRPEGSVSTLKIQRTERGDSAVYLCASSLTKRGYYNEQFFGPGTRLTVL.

This rearrangement joins TRBV29-1 to TRBJ1-3; D ambiguous. Germline assignment: CDR1 SQVTM and CDR2 ANQGSEA. Trimming cost V 4 bases and J 0 bases, with 10 bases left between them. This CDR3 spans 14 amino acids. The CDR3 DNA follows: TGCAGCGTTGGTGACCCAAGCTCTGGAAACACCATATATTTT. Protein: CSVGDPSSGNTIYF. The whole variable domain, filled in from reference TRBV29-1 and TRBJ1-3, reads SAVISQKPSRDICQRGTSLTIQCQVDSQVTMMFWYRQQPGQSLTLIATANQGSEATYESGFVIDKFPISRPNLTFSTLTVSNMSPEDSSIYLCSVGDPSSGNTIYFGEGSWLTVV.

This chain connects TRBV29-1 to TRBJ1-2, with 10 bases matching TRBD1. This CDR3 contains 13 residues. V gave up 3 bases and J gave up 6 bases; unmatched junction bases: 4. Germline V gene lookup returns CDR1 SQVTM and CDR2 ANQGSEA. In nucleotides, the CDR3 is TGCAGCGTTGATGAGGACAGGGGGAATGGCTACACCTTC. Translated, it gives CSVDEDRGNGYTF.

The genes are TRBV7-3 and TRBJ2-5, with D tentatively TRBD1 or TRBD2 (6 bases each). This CDR3 has 14 amino acids. CDR1 SGHTA and CDR2 FQGTGA come from the germline V gene. V was trimmed by 1 base and J by 5 bases, leaving 11 bases between them. CDR3: CASSLSGGQETQYF. CDR3 DNA sequence: TGTGCCAGCAGCTTAAGTGGGGGGCAGGAGACCCAGTACTTC.

J is TRBJ1-2 and V is TRBV15; TRBD1 is a possible D gene (6 bases). The V and J ends lost 0 bases and 8 bases respectively, with 13 bases between them. The germline gives CDR1 LNHNV, CDR2 YYDKDF (reference sequence). CDR3 length: 14 amino acids. The CDR3 DNA follows: TGTGCCACCAGCAGAGAAAGGGGGACGGGAGGCTACACCTTC. As protein: CATSRERGTGGYTF. The full variable domain, completed using reference TRBV15 and TRBJ1-2, is DAMVIQNPRYQVTQFGKPVTLSCSQTLNHNVMYWYQQKSSQAPKLLFHYYDKDFNNEADTPDNFQSRRPNTSFCFLDIRSPGLGDTAMYLCATSRERGTGGYTFGSGTRLTVV.

This chain connects TRBV7-2 to TRBJ2-5; 7 nucleotides line up with TRBD2. The V gene end was trimmed by 5 bases and the J gene end by 4 bases; junction bases not matched to a gene: 10. This CDR3 contains 15 residues. Germline assignment: CDR1 SGHTA and CDR2 FQGNSA. The CDR3 region has the DNA TGTGCCAGCAGCCACCAGTCTGGGGGGGGAGAGACCCAGTACTTC. Its protein is CASSHQSGGGETQYF.

The chain joins TRBV7-6 to TRBJ1-5; perhaps TRBD1 as D (6 bases). Per germline, CDR1 SGHVS and CDR2 FNYEAQ. This CDR3 spans 14 amino acids. Trimming left V 1 base short and J 11 bases short, with 15 bases between. In nucleotides, the CDR3 is TGTGCCAGCAGCTTAGTGGAGGGGGAGGGAGCCCAGCATTTT. The encoded protein is CASSLVEGEGAQHF.

This clonotype occurred a few times. The chain couples TRBV5-6 to TRBJ2-7; a weak D match, TRBD2 (6 bases). The germline gives CDR1 SGHDT, CDR2 YYEEEE. Trimming pared 0 bases from V and 6 bases from J, leaving 10 bases between. The CDR3 has 13 residues. The CDR3 protein is CASSLAGEGEQYF. CDR3 coding DNA: TGTGCCAGCAGCTTGGCGGGGGAAGGCGAGCAGTACTTC.

This clonotype was seen repeatedly, ten times or more. The chain joins TRBV12-3 or TRBV12-4 to TRBJ1-1, with D possibly TRBD1 on 6 matching bases. Trimming removed 6 bases at V and 0 bases at J, with 11 bases between. This CDR3 has 14 residues. CDR3 nucleotide sequence: TGTGCCAGCAGGTGGGACAACTTGAACACTGAAGCTTTCTTT. This encodes CASRWDNLNTEAFF.

This sequence joins TRBV2 and TRBJ2-2; D gene uncertain. V shed 6 bases and J shed 6 bases, with 8 bases lying between them. The CDR3 is made up of 12 amino acids. Germline CDR1 reads SNHLY; CDR2 reads FYNNEI. For the CDR3, the DNA is TGTGCCAGCAGCGTAGTGGCCGGGGAGCTGTTTTTT. Residues: CASSVVAGELFF.

The chain recombines TRBV15 with TRBJ1-6; D remains unclear. In germline, CDR1 is LNHNV, CDR2 YYDKDF (reference sequence). The CDR3 runs 14 residues. V lost 2 bases and J 7 bases, leaving 9 bases between the germline ends. The DNA of the CDR3 is TGTGCCACCAGCAGATCGGGCCTCAATTCACCCCTCCACTTT. Translated: CATSRSGLNSPLHF.

The V and J genes are TRBV12-3 or TRBV12-4 and TRBJ2-2; no clear D gene. The V and J ends lost 1 base and 1 base respectively, with 1 base between them. CDR3 length: 13 amino acids. CDR3 bases: TGTGCCAGCAGTTTAGAGAACACCGGGGAGCTGTTTTTT. Residues: CASSLENTGELFF.